This T cell receptor beta chain is drawn from a study of regulatory dendritic cells for organ transplantation. Regarding the study as a whole: Mature dendritic cells appeared to drive more memory CD8+ clonal expansion than regulatory ones.

This table comes from immunoSEQ multiplex PCR, and its TCRdb copy is limited to in-frame clones, with some not included. Seen here are about 11,000 clones, about 75% observed once, and the top ten hold 18%. Of note for this clone: Its antigen is unknown.

Sequencing input: memory CD8+ T cells from blood. As for subset: CD45RO+ memory T cells. This sequence originates from a human donor in good health.

CDR3 protein: CASSQELGGHYGYTF. The CDR3 bases are TGCGCCAGCAGCCAAGAGTTAGGGGGCCACTATGGCTACACCTTC. The V gene is TRBV4-1, the J gene TRBJ1-2; 7 positions match TRBD1. The CDR3 totals 15 residues. The V gene's germline CDR1 is MGHRA and CDR2 YSYEKL. Germline trimming cut 0 bases from V and 3 bases from J; bases unmatched to any gene: 4.